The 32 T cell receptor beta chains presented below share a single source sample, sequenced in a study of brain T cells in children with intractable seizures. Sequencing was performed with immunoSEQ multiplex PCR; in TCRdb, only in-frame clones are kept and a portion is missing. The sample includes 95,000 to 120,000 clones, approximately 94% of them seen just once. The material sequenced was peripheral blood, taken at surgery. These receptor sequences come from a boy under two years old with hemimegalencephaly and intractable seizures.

CDR3 protein: CASSLGRYEQYF. The CDR3 region has the DNA TGCGCCAGCAGCTTGGGGCGCTACGAGCAGTACTTC. V and J are TRBV5-1 and TRBJ2-7; no clear D. CDR1 is SGHRS, CDR2 YFSETQ, per germline. The CDR3 has 12 residues. V was trimmed by 0 bases and J by 3 bases, leaving 4 bases between them.

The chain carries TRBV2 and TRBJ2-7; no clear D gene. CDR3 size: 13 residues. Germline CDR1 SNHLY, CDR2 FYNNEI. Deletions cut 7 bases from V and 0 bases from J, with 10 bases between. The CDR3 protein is CASKFRFSYEQYF. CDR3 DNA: TGTGCCAGCAAGTTCAGGTTCTCCTACGAGCAGTACTTC.

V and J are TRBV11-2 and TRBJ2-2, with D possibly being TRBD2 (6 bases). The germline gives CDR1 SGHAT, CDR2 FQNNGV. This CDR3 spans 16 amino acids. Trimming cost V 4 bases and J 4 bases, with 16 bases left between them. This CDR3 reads CASSSGSGSPTGELFF. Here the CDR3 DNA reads TGTGCCAGCAGCTCTGGATCCGGGAGCCCCACCGGGGAGCTGTTTTTT. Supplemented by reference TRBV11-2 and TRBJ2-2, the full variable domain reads EAGVAQSPRYKIIEKRQSVAFWCNPISGHATLYWYQQILGQGPKLLIQFQNNGVVDDSQLPKDRFSAERLKGVDSTLKIQPAKLEDSAVYLCASSSGSGSPTGELFFGEGSRLTVL.

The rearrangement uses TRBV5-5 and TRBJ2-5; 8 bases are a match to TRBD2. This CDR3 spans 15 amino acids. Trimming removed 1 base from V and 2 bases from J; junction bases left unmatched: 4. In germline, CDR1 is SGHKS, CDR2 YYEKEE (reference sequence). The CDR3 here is CASSLTSGNQETQYF. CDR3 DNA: TGTGCCAGCAGCTTGACTAGCGGAAATCAAGAGACCCAGTACTTC.

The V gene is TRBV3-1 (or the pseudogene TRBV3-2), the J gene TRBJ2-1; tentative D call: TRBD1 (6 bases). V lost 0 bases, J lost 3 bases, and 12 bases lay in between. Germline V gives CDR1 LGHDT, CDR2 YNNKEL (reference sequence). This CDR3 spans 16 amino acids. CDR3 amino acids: CASSQDIRDIYNEQFF. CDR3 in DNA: TGTGCCAGCAGCCAAGATATAAGGGACATCTACAATGAGCAGTTCTTC.

The CDR3: CASGLGGLAAPETQYF. CDR3 DNA sequence: TGTGCTAGTGGTTTGGGGGGACTAGCAGCCCCAGAGACCCAGTACTTC. The chain couples TRBV12-5 to TRBJ2-5; 9 bases are shared with TRBD2. This CDR3 region has 16 residues. Germline V gene data show CDR1 as LGHNT and CDR2 as FRNRAP. Germline trimming cut 1 base from V and 4 bases from J; bases unmatched to any gene: 7. The whole variable domain, filled in from reference TRBV12-5 and TRBJ2-5, reads DARVTQTPRHKVTEMGQEVTMRCQPILGHNTVFWYRQTMMQGLELLAYFRNRAPLDDSGMPKDRFSAEMPDATLATLKIQPSEPRDSAVYFCASGLGGLAAPETQYFGPGTRLLVL.

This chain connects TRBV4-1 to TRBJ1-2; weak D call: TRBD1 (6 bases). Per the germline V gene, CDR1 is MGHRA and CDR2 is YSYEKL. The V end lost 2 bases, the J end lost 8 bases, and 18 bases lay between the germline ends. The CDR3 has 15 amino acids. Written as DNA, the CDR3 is TGCGCCAGCAGCCAACCCTCCGGACAGTCCCGGGGCTACACCTTC. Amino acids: CASSQPSGQSRGYTF.

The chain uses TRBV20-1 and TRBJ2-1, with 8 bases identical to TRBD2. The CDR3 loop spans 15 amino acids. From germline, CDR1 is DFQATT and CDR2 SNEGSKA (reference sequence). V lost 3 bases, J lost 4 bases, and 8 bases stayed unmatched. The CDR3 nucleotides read TGCAGTGCTAGTTCTTTCGGACTAGCATACAATGAGCAGTTCTTC. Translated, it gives CSASSFGLAYNEQFF.

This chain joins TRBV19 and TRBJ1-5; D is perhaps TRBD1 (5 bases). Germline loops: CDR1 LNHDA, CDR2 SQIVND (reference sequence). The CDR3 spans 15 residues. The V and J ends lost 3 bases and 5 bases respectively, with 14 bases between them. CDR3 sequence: CASSMVGQGYQPQHF. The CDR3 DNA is TGTGCCAGTAGTATGGTGGGGCAGGGTTATCAGCCCCAGCATTTT.

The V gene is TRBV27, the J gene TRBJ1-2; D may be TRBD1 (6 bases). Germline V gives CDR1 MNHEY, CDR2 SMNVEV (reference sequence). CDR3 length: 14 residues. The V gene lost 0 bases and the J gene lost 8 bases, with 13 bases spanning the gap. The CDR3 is CASSLSGTGNGYTF. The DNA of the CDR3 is TGTGCCAGCAGTTTATCCGGAACAGGGAACGGCTACACCTTC.

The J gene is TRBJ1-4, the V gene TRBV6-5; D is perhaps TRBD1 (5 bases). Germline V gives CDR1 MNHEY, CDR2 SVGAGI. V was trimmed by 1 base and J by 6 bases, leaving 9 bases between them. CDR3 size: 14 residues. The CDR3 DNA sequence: TGTGCCAGCAGTTACTGGGGGAGTGATGAAAAACTGTTTTTT. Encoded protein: CASSYWGSDEKLFF.

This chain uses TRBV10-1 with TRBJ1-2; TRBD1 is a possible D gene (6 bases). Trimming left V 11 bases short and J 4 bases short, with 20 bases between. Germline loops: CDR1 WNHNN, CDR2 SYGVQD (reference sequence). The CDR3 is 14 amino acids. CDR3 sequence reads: CARRQVIWSYGYTF. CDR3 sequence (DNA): TGCGCCCGAAGACAGGTGATCTGGAGCTATGGCTACACCTTC.

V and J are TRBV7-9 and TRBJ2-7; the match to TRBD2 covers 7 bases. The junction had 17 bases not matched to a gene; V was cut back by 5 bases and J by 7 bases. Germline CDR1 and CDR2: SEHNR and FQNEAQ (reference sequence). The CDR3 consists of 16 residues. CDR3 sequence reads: CASSPGPGGVLREQYF. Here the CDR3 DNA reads TGTGCCAGCAGCCCCGGACCGGGAGGTGTCCTACGGGAGCAGTACTTC.

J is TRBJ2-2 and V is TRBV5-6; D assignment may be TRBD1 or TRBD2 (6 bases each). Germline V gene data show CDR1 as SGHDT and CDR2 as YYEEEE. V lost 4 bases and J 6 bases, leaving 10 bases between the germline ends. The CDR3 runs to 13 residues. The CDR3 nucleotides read TGTGCCAGCAGCGGAGGGGGAGCCGGGGAGCTGTTTTTT. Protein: CASSGGGAGELFF.

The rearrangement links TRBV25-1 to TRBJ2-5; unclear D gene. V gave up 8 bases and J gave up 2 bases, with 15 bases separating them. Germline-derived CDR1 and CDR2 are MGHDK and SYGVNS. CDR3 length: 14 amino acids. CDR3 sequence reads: CASAPAALQETQYF. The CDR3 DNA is TGTGCCAGCGCACCAGCAGCGCTACAAGAGACCCAGTACTTC.

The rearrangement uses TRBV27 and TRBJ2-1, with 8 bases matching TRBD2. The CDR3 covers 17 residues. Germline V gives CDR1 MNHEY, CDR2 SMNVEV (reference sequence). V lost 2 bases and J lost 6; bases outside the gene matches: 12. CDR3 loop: CASSLDPRGRWSNEQFF. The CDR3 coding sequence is TGTGCCAGCAGTTTAGATCCCCGCGGGAGGTGGTCCAATGAGCAGTTCTTC.

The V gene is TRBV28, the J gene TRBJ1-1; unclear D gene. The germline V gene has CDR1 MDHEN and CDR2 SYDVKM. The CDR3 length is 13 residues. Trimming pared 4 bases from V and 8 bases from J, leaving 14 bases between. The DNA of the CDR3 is TGTGCCAGCAGTTCCCTACACCGATGGGAAGCTTTCTTT. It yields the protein CASSSLHRWEAFF.

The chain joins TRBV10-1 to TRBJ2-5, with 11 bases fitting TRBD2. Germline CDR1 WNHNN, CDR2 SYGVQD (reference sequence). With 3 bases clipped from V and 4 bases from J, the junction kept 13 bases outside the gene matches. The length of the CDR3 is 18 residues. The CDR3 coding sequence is TGCGCCAGCAGTGACCCACTAGCGGGAGAAGGCATGGGAGAGACCCAGTACTTC. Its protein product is CASSDPLAGEGMGETQYF.

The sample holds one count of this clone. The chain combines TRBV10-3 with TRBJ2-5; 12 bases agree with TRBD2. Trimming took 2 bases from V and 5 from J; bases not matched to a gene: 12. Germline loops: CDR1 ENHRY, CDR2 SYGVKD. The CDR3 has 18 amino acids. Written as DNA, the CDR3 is TGTGCCATCAGTGAGCCTCGGACTAGCGGGACTATTTCGGAGACCCAGTACTTC. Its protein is CAISEPRTSGTISETQYF.

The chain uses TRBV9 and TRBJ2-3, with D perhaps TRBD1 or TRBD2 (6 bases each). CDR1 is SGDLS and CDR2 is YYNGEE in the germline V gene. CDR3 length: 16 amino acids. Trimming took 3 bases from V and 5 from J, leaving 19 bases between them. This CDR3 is CASSAHGGRSLDTQYF. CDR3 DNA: TGTGCCAGCAGCGCCCATGGGGGGCGGAGTTTAGATACGCAGTATTTT.

This chain's CDR3 is CSVEETSGSLDEQYF. CDR3 coding DNA: TGCAGCGTTGAAGAGACTAGCGGGAGTCTCGACGAGCAGTACTTC. V and J are TRBV29-1 and TRBJ2-7; 12 bases are shared with TRBD2. The CDR3 totals 15 residues. V lost 0 bases to trimming and J lost 5 bases; unmatched junction nucleotides: 5. Germline CDR1 and CDR2: SQVTM and ANQGSEA.

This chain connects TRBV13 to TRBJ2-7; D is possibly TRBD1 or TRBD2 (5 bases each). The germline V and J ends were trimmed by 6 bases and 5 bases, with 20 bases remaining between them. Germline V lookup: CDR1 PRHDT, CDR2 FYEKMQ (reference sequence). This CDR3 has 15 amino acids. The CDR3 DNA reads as TGTGCCAGCAGTCACCGAATGGGACCGGCGGACGAGCAGTACTTC. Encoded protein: CASSHRMGPADEQYF.

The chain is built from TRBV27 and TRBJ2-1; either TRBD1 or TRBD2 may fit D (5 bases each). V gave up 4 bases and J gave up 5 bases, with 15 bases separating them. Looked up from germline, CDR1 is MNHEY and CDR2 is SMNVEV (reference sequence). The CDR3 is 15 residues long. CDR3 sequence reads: CASSSAGTLNNEQFF. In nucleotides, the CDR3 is TGTGCCAGCAGTTCCGCCGGGACCCTTAACAATGAGCAGTTCTTC.

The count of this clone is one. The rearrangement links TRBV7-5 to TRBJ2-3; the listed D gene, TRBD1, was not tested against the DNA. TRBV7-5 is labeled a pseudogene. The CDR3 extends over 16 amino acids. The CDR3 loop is CARSPPGQGKRDTQYF. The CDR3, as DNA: TGTGCCAGAAGCCCCCCCGGACAGGGGAAGAGGGATACGCAGTATTTT.

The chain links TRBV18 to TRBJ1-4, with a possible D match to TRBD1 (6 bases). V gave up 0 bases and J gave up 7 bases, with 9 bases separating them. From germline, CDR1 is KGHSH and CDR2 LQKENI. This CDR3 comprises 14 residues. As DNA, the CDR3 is TGTGCCAGCTCACCACCGGGCAGGGGTGAAAAACTGTTTTTT. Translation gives CASSPPGRGEKLFF.

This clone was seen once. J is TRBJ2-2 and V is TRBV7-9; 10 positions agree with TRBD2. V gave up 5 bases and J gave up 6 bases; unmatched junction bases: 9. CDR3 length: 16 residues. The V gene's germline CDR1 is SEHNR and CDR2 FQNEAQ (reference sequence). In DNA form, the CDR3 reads TGTGCCAGCAGCCCGGAGCCAGCGGGAGGGGCCGGGGAGCTGTTTTTT. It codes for CASSPEPAGGAGELFF.

CDR3 nucleotides: TGTGCCAGCAGCCTTAGCGGGGCGAACACCGGGGAGCTGTTTTTT. The encoded protein is CASSLSGANTGELFF. V is TRBV9 and J is TRBJ2-2, with 8 bases identical to TRBD2. The J segment lost 0 bases and the V segment lost 4 bases, leaving 2 bases of the junction unmatched. CDR3 length equals 15 residues. CDR1 is SGDLS and CDR2 is YYNGEE in the germline V gene.

This CDR3 is CASSRQERAGEQYF. The CDR3 DNA reads TGTGCCAGCAGCCGGCAGGAGAGGGCGGGGGAGCAGTACTTC. The chain recombines TRBV3-1 (or the pseudogene TRBV3-2) with TRBJ2-7; maybe TRBD2 (6 bases). Germline V gene sequence: CDR1 LGHDT, CDR2 YNNKEL (reference sequence). Trimming left V 4 bases short and J 7 bases short, with 17 bases between. The CDR3 has 14 amino acids.

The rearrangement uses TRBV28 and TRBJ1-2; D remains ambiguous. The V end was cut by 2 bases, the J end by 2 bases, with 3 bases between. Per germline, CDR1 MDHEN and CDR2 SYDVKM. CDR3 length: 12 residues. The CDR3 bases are TGTGCCAGCAGTTTAAGAAACTATGGCTACACCTTC. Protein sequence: CASSLRNYGYTF.

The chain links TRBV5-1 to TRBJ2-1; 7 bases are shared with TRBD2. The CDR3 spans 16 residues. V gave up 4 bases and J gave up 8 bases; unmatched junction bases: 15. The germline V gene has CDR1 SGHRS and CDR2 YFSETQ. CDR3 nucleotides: TGCGCCAGCAGCCCCCCTCCGGGGGGAGTTTGGCATGAGCAGTTCTTC. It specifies CASSPPPGGVWHEQFF.

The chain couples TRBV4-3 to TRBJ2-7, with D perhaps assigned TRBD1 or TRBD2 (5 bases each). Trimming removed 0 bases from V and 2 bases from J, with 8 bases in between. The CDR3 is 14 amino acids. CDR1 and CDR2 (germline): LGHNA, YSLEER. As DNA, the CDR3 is TGCGCCAGCAGCCAAGAGAGGGGACCCTACGAGCAGTACTTC. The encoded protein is CASSQERGPYEQYF.

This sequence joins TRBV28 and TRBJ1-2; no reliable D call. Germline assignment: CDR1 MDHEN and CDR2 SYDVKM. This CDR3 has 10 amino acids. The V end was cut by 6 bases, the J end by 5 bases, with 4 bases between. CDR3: CASSRYGYTF. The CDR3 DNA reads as TGTGCCAGCAGCCGGTATGGCTACACCTTC.